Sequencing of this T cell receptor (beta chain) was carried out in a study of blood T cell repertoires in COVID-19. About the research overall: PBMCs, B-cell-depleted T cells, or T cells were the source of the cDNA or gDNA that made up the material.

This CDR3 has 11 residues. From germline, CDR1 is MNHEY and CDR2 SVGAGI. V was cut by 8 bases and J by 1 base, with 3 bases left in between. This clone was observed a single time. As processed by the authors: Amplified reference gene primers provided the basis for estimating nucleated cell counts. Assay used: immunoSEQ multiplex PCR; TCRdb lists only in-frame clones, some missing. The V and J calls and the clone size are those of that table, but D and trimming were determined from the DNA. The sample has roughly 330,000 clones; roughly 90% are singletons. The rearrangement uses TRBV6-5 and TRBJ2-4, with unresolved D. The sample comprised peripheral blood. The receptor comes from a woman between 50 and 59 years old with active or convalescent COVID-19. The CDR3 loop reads CASEAKNIQYF. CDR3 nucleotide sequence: TGTGCCAGCGAGGCCAAAAACATTCAGTACTTC.